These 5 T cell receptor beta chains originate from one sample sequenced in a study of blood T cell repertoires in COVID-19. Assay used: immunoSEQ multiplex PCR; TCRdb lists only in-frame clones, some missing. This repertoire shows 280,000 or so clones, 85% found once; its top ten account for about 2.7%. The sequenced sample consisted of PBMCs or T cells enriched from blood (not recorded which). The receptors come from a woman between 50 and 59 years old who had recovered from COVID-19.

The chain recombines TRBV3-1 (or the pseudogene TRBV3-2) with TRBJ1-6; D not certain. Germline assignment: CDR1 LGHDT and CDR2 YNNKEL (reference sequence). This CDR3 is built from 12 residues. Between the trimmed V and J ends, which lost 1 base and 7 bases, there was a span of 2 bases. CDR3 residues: CASSQVNSPLHF. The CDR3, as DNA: TGTGCCAGCAGCCAAGTAAATTCACCCCTCCACTTT.

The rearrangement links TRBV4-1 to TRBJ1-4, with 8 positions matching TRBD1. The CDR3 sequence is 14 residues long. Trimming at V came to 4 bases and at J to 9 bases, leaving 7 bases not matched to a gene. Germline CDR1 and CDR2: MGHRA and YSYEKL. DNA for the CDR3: TGCGCCAGCAGCCGCGACAGGGGCCCCAAAAAACTGTTTTTT. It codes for CASSRDRGPKKLFF.

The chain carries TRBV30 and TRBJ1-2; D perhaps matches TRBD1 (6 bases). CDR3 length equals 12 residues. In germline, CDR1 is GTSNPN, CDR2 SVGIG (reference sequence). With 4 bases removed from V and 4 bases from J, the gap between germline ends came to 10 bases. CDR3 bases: TGTGCCTGGAACGCGGACAGCTATGGCTACACCTTC. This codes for CAWNADSYGYTF.

CDR3 sequence: CASSPGQGKEKLFF. As DNA, the CDR3 is TGTGCCAGCAGCCCCGGACAGGGGAAGGAAAAACTGTTTTTT. The rearrangement joins TRBV7-9 to TRBJ1-4; TRBD1 matches 9 bases. The CDR3 is 14 residues long. With 5 bases clipped from V and 8 bases from J, the junction kept 6 bases outside the gene matches. Germline-derived CDR1 and CDR2 are SEHNR and FQNEAQ (reference sequence). Based on the CDR3 plus reference TRBV7-9 and TRBJ1-4, the full variable domain is DTGVSQNPRHKITKRGQNVTFRCDPISEHNRLYWYRQTLGQGPEFLTYFQNEAQLEKSRLLSDRFSAERPKGSFSTLEIQRTEQGDSAMYLCASSPGQGKEKLFFGSGTQLSVL.

CDR3 amino acids: CASSHAGRGDPNEQFF. CDR3 in DNA: TGTGCCAGCAGCCATGCCGGTCGGGGGGATCCCAATGAGCAGTTCTTC. V usage is TRBV5-4 and J usage is TRBJ2-1; 7 bases line up with TRBD2. The CDR3 runs to 16 residues. Germline V gene data show CDR1 as SGHNT and CDR2 as YYREEE (reference sequence). The V segment lost 4 bases and the J segment 6 bases; nucleotides outside the gene matches: 13.